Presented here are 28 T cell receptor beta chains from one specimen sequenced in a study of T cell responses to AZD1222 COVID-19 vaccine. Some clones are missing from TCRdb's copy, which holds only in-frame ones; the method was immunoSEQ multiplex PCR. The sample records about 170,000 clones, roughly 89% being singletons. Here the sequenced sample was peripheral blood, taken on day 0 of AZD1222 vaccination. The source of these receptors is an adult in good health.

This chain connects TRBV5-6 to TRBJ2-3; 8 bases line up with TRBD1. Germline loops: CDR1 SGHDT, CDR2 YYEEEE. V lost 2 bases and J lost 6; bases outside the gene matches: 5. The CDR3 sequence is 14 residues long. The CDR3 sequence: CASSFQGAGDTQYF. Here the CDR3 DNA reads TGTGCCAGCAGCTTCCAGGGGGCTGGGGATACGCAGTATTTT.

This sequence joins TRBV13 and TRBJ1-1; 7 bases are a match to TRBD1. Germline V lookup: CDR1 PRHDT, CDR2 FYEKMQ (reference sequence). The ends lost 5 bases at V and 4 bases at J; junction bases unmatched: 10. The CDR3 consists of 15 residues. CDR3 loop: CASSKLRDSRTEAFF. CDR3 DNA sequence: TGTGCCAGCAGCAAACTCCGGGACAGCCGCACTGAAGCTTTCTTT.

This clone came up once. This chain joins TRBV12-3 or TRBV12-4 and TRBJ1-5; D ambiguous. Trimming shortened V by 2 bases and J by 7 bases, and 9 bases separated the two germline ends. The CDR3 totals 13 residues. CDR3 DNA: TGTGCCAGCAGTTTACACCCAGGCCAGCCCCAGCATTTT. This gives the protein CASSLHPGQPQHF.

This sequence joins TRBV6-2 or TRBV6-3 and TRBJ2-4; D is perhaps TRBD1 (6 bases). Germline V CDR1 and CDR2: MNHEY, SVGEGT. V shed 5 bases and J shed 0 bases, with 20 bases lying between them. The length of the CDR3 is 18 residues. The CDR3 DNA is TGTGCCAGCAGTCCGGGACATCCTACCATTATAGCCAAAAACATTCAGTACTTC. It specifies CASSPGHPTIIAKNIQYF.

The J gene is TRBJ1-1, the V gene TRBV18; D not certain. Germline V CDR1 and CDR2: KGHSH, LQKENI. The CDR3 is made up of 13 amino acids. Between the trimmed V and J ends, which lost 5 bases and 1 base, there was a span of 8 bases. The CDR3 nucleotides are TGTGCCAGCTCAGCAACAAGGAACACTGAAGCTTTCTTT. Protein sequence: CASSATRNTEAFF.

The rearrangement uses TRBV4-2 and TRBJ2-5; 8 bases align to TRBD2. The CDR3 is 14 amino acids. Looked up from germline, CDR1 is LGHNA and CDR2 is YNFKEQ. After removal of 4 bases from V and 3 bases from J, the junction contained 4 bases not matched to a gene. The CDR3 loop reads CASSLTLAEETQYF. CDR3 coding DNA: TGTGCCAGCAGCCTAACACTAGCGGAAGAGACCCAGTACTTC.

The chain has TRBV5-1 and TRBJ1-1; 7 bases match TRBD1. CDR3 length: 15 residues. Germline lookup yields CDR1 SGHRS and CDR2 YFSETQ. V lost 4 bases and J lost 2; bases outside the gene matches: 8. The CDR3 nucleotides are TGCGCCAGCAGCCCGACGGGACAGTTCAACACTGAAGCTTTCTTT. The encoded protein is CASSPTGQFNTEAFF. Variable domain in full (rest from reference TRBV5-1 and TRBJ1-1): KAGVTQTPRYLIKTRGQQVTLSCSPISGHRSVSWYQQTPGQGLQFLFEYFSETQRNKGNFPGRFSGRQFSNSRSEMNVSTLELGDSALYLCASSPTGQFNTEAFFGQGTRLTVV.

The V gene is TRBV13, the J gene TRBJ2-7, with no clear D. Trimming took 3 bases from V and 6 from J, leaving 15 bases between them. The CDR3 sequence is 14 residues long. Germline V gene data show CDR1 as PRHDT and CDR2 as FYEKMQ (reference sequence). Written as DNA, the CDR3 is TGTGCCAGCAGCTTGAAGGGCTTCCCTAGCGAGCAGTACTTC. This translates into CASSLKGFPSEQYF. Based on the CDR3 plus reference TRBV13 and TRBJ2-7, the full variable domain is AAGVIQSPRHLIKEKRETATLKCYPIPRHDTVYWYQQGPGQDPQFLISFYEKMQSDKGSIPDRFSAQQFSDYHSELNMSSLELGDSALYFCASSLKGFPSEQYFGPGTRLTVT.

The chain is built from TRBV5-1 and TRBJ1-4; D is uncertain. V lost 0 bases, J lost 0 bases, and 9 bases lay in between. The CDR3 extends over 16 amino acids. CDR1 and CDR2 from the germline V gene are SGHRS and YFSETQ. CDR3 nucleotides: TGCGCCAGCAGCTTGGACGGTCAGGCAACTAATGAAAAACTGTTTTTT. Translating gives CASSLDGQATNEKLFF.

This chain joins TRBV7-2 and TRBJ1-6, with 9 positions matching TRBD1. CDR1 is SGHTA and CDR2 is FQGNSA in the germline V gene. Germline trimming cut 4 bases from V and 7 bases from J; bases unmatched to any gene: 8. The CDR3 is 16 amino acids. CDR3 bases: TGTGCCAGCAGCTCTCCCCGGACAGGGGTAAATTCACCCCTCCACTTT. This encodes CASSSPRTGVNSPLHF.

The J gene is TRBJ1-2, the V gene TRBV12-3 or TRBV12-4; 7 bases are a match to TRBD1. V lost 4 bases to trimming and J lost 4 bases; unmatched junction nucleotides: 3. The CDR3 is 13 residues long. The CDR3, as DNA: TGTGCCAGCAGTTACAGGGGAACCTATGGCTACACCTTC. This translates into CASSYRGTYGYTF.

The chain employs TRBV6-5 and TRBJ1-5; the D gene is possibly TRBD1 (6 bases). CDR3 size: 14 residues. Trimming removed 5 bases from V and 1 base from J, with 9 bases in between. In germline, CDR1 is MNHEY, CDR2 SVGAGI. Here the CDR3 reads CASSIRGSNQPQHF. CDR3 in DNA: TGTGCCAGCAGTATCAGGGGAAGCAATCAGCCCCAGCATTTT.

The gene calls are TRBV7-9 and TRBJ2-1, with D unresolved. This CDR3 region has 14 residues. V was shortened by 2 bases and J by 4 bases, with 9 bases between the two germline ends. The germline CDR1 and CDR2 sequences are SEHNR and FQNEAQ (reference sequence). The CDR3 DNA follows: TGTGCCAGCAGCTTATTCCGAGAGTACAATGAGCAGTTCTTC. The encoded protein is CASSLFREYNEQFF. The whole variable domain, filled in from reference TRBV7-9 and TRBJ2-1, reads DTGVSQNPRHKITKRGQNVTFRCDPISEHNRLYWYRQTLGQGPEFLTYFQNEAQLEKSRLLSDRFSAERPKGSFSTLEIQRTEQGDSAMYLCASSLFREYNEQFFGPGTRLTVL.

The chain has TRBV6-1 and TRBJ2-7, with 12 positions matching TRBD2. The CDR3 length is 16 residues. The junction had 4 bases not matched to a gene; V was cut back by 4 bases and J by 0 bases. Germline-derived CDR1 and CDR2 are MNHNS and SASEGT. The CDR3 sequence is CASSGGTSGRSYEQYF. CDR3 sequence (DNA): TGTGCCAGCAGTGGGGGGACTAGCGGGCGCTCCTACGAGCAGTACTTC.

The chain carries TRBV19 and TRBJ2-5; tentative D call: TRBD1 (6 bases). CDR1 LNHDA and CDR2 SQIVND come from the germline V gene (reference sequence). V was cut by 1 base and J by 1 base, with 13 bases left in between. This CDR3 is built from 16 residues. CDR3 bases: TGTGCCAGTAGTATAGGCCCCGACAGGACCCAAGAGACCCAGTACTTC. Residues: CASSIGPDRTQETQYF.

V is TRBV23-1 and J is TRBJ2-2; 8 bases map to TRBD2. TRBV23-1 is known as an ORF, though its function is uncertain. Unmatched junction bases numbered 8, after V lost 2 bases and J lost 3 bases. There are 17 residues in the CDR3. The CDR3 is CASSQPREGSYTGELFF. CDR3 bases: TGCGCCAGCAGTCAACCCCGGGAGGGGTCGTACACCGGGGAGCTGTTTTTT.

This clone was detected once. The CDR3 nucleotides are TGTGCCAGTAGTATTCTCGGGCCGGGCACTGAAGCTTTCTTT. This encodes CASSILGPGTEAFF. This chain connects TRBV19 to TRBJ1-1; no clear D gene. The germline V gene encodes CDR1 LNHDA and CDR2 SQIVND (reference sequence). V lost 3 bases to trimming and J lost 4 bases, with 12 bases between them. The CDR3 contains 14 residues.

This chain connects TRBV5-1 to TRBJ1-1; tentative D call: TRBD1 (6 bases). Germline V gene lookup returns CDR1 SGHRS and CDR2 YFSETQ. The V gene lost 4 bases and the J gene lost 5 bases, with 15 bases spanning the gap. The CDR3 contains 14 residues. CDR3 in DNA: TGCGCCAGCAGCCTTTCGCCAGGGGAGACTGAAGCTTTCTTT. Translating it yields CASSLSPGETEAFF.

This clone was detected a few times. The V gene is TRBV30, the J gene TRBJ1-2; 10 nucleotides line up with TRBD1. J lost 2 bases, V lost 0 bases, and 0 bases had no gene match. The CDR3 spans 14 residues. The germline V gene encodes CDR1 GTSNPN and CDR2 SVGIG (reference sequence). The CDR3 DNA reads TGTGCCTGGAGTGTGGGACAGGGGAACTATGGCTACACCTTC. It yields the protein CAWSVGQGNYGYTF. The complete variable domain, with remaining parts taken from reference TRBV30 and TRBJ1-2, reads SQTIHQWPATLVQPVGSPLSLECTVEGTSNPNLYWYRQAAGRGLQLLFYSVGIGQISSEVPQNLSASRPQDRQFILSSKKLLLSDSGFYLCAWSVGQGNYGYTFGSGTRLTVV.

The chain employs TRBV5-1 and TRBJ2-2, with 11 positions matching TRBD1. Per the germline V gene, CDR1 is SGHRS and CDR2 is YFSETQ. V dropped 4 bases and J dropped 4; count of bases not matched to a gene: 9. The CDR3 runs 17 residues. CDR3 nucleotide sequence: TGCGCCAGCAGCCTATCTCCCGGGACAGGGGGCACCGGGGAGCTGTTTTTT. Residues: CASSLSPGTGGTGELFF.

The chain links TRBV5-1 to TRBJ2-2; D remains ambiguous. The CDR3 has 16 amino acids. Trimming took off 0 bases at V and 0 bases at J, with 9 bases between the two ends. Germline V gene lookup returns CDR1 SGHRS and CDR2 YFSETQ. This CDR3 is CASSLGSTANTGELFF. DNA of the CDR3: TGCGCCAGCAGCTTGGGCAGCACCGCGAACACCGGGGAGCTGTTTTTT.

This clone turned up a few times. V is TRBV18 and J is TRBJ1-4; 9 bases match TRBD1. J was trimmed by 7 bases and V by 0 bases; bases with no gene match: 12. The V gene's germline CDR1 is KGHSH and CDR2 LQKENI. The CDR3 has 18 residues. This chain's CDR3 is CASSPPRAGTGLGEKLFF. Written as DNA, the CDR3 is TGTGCCAGCTCACCACCGAGAGCGGGGACAGGGCTTGGTGAAAAACTGTTTTTT.

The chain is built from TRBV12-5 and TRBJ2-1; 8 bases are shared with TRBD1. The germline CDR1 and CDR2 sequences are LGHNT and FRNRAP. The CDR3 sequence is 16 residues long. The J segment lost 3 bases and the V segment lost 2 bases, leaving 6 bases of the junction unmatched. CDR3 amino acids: CASGLPADRVYNEQFF. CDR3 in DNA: TGTGCTAGTGGTTTGCCCGCGGACAGGGTCTACAATGAGCAGTTCTTC. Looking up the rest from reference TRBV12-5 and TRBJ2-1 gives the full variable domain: DARVTQTPRHKVTEMGQEVTMRCQPILGHNTVFWYRQTMMQGLELLAYFRNRAPLDDSGMPKDRFSAEMPDATLATLKIQPSEPRDSAVYFCASGLPADRVYNEQFFGPGTRLTVL.

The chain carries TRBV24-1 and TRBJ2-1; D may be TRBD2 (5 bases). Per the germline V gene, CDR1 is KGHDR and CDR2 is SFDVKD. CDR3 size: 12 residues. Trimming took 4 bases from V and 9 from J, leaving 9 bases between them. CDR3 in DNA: TGTGCCACCAGTGACCATGAGGGTGAGCAGTTCTTC. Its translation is CATSDHEGEQFF.

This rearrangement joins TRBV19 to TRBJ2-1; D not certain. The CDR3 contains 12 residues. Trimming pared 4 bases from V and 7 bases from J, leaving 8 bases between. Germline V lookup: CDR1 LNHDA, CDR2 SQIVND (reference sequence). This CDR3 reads CASSSYGNEQFF. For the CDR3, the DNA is TGTGCCAGTAGTAGTTATGGAAATGAGCAGTTCTTC.

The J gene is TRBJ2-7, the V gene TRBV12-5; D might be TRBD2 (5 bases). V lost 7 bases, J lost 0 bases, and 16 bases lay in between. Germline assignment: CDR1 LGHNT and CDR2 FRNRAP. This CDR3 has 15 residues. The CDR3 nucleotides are TGTGCTAGTGCCCGTACCGGGGTAATCTCCTACGAGCAGTACTTC. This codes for CASARTGVISYEQYF. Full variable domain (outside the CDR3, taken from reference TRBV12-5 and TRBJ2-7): DARVTQTPRHKVTEMGQEVTMRCQPILGHNTVFWYRQTMMQGLELLAYFRNRAPLDDSGMPKDRFSAEMPDATLATLKIQPSEPRDSAVYFCASARTGVISYEQYFGPGTRLTVT.

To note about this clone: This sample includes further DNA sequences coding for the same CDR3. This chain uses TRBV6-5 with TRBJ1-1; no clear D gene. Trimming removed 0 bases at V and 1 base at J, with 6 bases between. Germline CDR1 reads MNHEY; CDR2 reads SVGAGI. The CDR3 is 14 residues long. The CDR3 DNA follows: TGTGCCAGCAGTTACTCGCAAGGGAACACTGAAGCTTTCTTT. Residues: CASSYSQGNTEAFF.

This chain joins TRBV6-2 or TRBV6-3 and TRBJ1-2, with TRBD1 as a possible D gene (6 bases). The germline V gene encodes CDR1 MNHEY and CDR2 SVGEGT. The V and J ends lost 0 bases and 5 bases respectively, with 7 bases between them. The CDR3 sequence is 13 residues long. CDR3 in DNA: TGTGCCAGCAGTTACTCCGACAGGTATGGCTACACCTTC. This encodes CASSYSDRYGYTF.